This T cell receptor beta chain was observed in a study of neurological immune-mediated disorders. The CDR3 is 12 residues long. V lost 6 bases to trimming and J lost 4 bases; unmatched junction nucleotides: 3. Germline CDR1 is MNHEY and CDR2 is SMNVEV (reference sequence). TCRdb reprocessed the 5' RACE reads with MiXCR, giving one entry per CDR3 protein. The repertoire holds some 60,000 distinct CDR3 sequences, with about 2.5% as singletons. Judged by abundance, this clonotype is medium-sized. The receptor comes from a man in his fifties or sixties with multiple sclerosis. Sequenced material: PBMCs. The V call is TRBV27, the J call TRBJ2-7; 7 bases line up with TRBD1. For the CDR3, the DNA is TGTGCCAGCAGAACAGGGGCGTACGAGCAGTACTTC. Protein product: CASRTGAYEQYF.